Listed here are 19 T cell receptor beta chains from one sample, sequenced in a study of human T cells and chemical hapten exposure. TCRdb analysed the RACE reads with MiXCR anew, one entry per CDR3 protein. This table holds some 360,000 distinct CDR3 sequences, more than 4.5% found once. Time point of the sample: pre-sensitization, week 0. As to treatment: therapeutic diphenylcyclopropenone sensitization with weekly scalp DPC. The sample was whole blood, taken in connection with sensitization to the hapten diphenylcyclopropenone (DPC). Receptors were obtained from a woman aged 50 to 65 with alopecia areata. Some clones in this sample may be carry-over from other donors' samples.

This clonotype was seen ten or more times. This chain connects TRBV12-3 or TRBV12-4 to TRBJ2-3; D is uncertain. V was shortened by 0 bases and J by 6 bases, with 7 bases between the two germline ends. The CDR3 extends over 13 amino acids. This CDR3 reads CASSLALADTQYF. Here the CDR3 DNA reads TGTGCCAGCAGTTTAGCTCTGGCCGATACGCAGTATTTT.

The J gene is TRBJ1-1, the V gene TRBV2; no firm D call. This CDR3 is built from 12 residues. CDR1 is SNHLY and CDR2 is FYNNEI in the germline V gene. Trimming removed 7 bases from V and 0 bases from J, with 6 bases in between. The CDR3 nucleotides are TGTGCCAGCATCAATATGAACACTGAAGCTTTCTTT. Its translation: CASINMNTEAFF.

This clonotype was seen at least ten times. This chain's CDR3 is CASSPLRTNEKLFF. In DNA, the CDR3 is TGTGCCAGCAGCCCCTTACGAACTAATGAAAAACTGTTTTTT. This chain joins TRBV7-9 and TRBJ1-4; unclear D gene. CDR3 length: 14 residues. The germline CDR1 and CDR2 sequences are SEHNR and FQNEAQ (reference sequence). Trimming took 5 bases from V and 1 from J, leaving 8 bases between them.

This clonotype was observed many times. The V call is TRBV29-1, the J call TRBJ2-1, with D uncertain. Germline V gives CDR1 SQVTM, CDR2 ANQGSEA. The CDR3 is 12 residues long. CDR3 sequence reads: CTTSLVGDEQFF. The DNA of the CDR3 is TGCACCACAAGTCTCGTGGGTGATGAGCAGTTCTTC.

This clonotype was detected ten times or more. The genes are TRBV3-1 and TRBJ2-7; D is tentatively TRBD1 or TRBD2 (5 bases each). Germline loops: CDR1 LGHDT, CDR2 YNNKEL (reference sequence). The CDR3 length is 12 residues. V shed 5 bases and J shed 5 bases, with 10 bases lying between them. CDR3 residues: CASSFGTDEQYF. As DNA, the CDR3 is TGTGCCAGCAGCTTTGGGACGGACGAGCAGTACTTC.

This clonotype showed up just a few times. The chain links TRBV18 to TRBJ2-7; TRBD2 matches 7 bases. V lost 3 bases and J lost 0; bases outside the gene matches: 11. Germline assignment: CDR1 KGHSH and CDR2 LQKENI. The CDR3 length is 17 residues. CDR3 nucleotides: TGTGCCAGCTCACCGCTTCTCGGCGGGGGAAACTCCTACGAGCAGTACTTC. This gives the protein CASSPLLGGGNSYEQYF. The variable domain in full, with the rest retrieved from reference TRBV18 and TRBJ2-7, is NAGVMQNPRHLVRRRGQEARLRCSPMKGHSHVYWYRQLPEEGLKFMVYLQKENIIDESGMPKERFSAEFPKEGPSILRIQQVVRGDSAAYFCASSPLLGGGNSYEQYFGPGTRLTVT.

This clonotype was seen repeatedly, ten times or more. This sequence joins TRBV11-2 and TRBJ2-1; D is perhaps TRBD1 or TRBD2 (5 bases each). CDR3 length equals 19 residues. The germline V gene has CDR1 SGHAT and CDR2 FQNNGV. V was clipped by 0 bases and J by 4 bases, with 22 bases between them. CDR3: CASSLDSRLHFREYNEQFF. The CDR3 DNA follows: TGTGCCAGCAGCTTAGATTCTCGTCTGCATTTCAGGGAGTACAATGAGCAGTTCTTC.

This chain joins TRBV7-6 and TRBJ2-4; 14 nucleotides line up with TRBD2. Germline V CDR1 and CDR2: SGHVS, FNYEAQ. V gave up 4 bases and J gave up 12 bases; unmatched junction bases: 2. This CDR3 contains 13 residues. The CDR3 spells CASSYGTSGSQYF. The CDR3 DNA follows: TGTGCCAGCAGCTACGGGACTAGCGGGAGTCAGTACTTC.

This clonotype was recorded many times. The chain combines TRBV5-5 with TRBJ1-2, with a tentative D call TRBD1 (5 bases). This CDR3 region has 14 residues. CDR1 and CDR2 from the germline V gene are SGHKS and YYEKEE (reference sequence). With 0 bases removed from V and 4 bases from J, the gap between germline ends came to 10 bases. CDR3 region: CASSLAGEAYGYTF. DNA for the CDR3: TGTGCCAGCAGCTTGGCGGGGGAAGCCTATGGCTACACCTTC.

The chain links TRBV20-1 to TRBJ1-2; D is unresolved. CDR3 length equals 15 residues. V was trimmed by 3 bases and J by 1 base, leaving 15 bases between them. The germline V gene encodes CDR1 DFQATT and CDR2 SNEGSKA (reference sequence). The CDR3 spells CSARSPRGGNYGYTF. CDR3 nucleotide sequence: TGCAGTGCTAGGTCCCCACGGGGAGGTAACTATGGCTACACCTTC.

There are many counts of this clonotype. V is TRBV5-1 and J is TRBJ2-3; 7 positions agree with TRBD2. With V trimmed by 0 bases and J by 2 bases, 9 bases remained unmatched. The CDR3 contains 17 residues. In germline, CDR1 is SGHRS, CDR2 YFSETQ. CDR3 loop: CASSLEGGWGSTDTQYF. DNA of the CDR3: TGCGCCAGCAGCTTGGAGGGAGGGTGGGGATCCACAGATACGCAGTATTTT.

The rearrangement links TRBV6-6 to TRBJ1-6; 9 nucleotides agree with TRBD1. With 8 bases clipped from V and 14 bases from J, the junction kept 4 bases outside the gene matches. The length of the CDR3 is 11 residues. CDR1 MNHNY and CDR2 SVGAGI come from the germline V gene (reference sequence). In nucleotides, the CDR3 is TGTGCCAGCTTTTGGGACAGGGCCCTCCACTTT. This codes for CASFWDRALHF.

This clonotype was counted ten times or more. For the CDR3, the DNA is TGTGCCATCAGCCAGCGGGACTGGACAGATACGCAGTATTTT. It translates to CAISQRDWTDTQYF. The V and J genes are TRBV10-3 and TRBJ2-3; 7 bases map to TRBD2. CDR3 size: 14 residues. CDR1 is ENHRY and CDR2 is SYGVKD in the germline V gene. V lost 6 bases and J lost 3; bases outside the gene matches: 6.

This clonotype was counted only a few times. The chain links TRBV6-5 to TRBJ1-6; a weak D match, TRBD1 (6 bases). V was shortened by 2 bases and J by 7 bases, with 12 bases between the two germline ends. This CDR3 contains 15 residues. From germline, CDR1 is MNHEY and CDR2 SVGAGI. CDR3 DNA sequence: TGTGCCAGCAGTTACGCCCGGGGGCCGAATTCACCCCTCCACTTT. This codes for CASSYARGPNSPLHF.

This chain joins TRBV4-3 and TRBJ2-6; TRBD1 or TRBD2 may be the D gene (5 bases each). The CDR3 spans 17 residues. V was clipped by 1 base and J by 0 bases, with 10 bases between them. Germline V gene data show CDR1 as LGHNA and CDR2 as YSLEER. The CDR3 DNA follows: TGCGCCAGCAGCCAAGTCGACAGCGGCTCTGGGGCCAACGTCCTGACTTTC. This gives the protein CASSQVDSGSGANVLTF.

In its sample, this clonotype was seen many times. The chain couples TRBV6-5 to TRBJ1-5; no definite D call. Germline V CDR1 and CDR2: MNHEY, SVGAGI. V shed 5 bases and J shed 11 bases, with 13 bases lying between them. The CDR3 spans 12 residues. CDR3: CASSQTPPAQHF. CDR3 nucleotide sequence: TGTGCCAGCAGTCAAACACCCCCAGCCCAGCATTTT.

This clonotype was observed a few times. The rearrangement joins TRBV11-2 to TRBJ1-1; D might be TRBD1 (6 bases). The CDR3 sequence is 13 residues long. Germline CDR1 reads SGHAT; CDR2 reads FQNNGV. With 5 bases removed from V and 11 bases from J, the gap between germline ends came to 18 bases. CDR3 amino acids: CASSPQGFSRAFF. CDR3 DNA: TGTGCCAGCAGCCCACAGGGCTTCTCCCGGGCTTTCTTT.

There are many counts of this clonotype. The V and J genes are TRBV18 and TRBJ2-7; 9 positions match TRBD1. Germline V gene sequence: CDR1 KGHSH, CDR2 LQKENI. The CDR3 has 14 residues. The ends lost 5 bases at V and 5 bases at J; junction bases unmatched: 7. The CDR3 DNA reads TGTGCCAGCTCATCAGACAGGGGGGGAAACGAGCAGTACTTC. It yields the protein CASSSDRGGNEQYF.

The CDR3 is CASSTPGGVRTQYF. The CDR3 DNA is TGCGCCAGCAGCACCCCCGGGGGCGTACGGACCCAGTACTTC. The gene calls are TRBV5-1 and TRBJ2-5; either TRBD1 or TRBD2 may supply D (6 bases each). CDR3 length equals 14 residues. Between the trimmed V and J ends, which lost 4 bases and 7 bases, there was a span of 17 bases. CDR1 is SGHRS, CDR2 YFSETQ, per germline.